This T cell receptor (beta chain) was recorded in a study of T-cell reconstitution after alpha-beta-depleted transplantation in children. Preparation of the TCRbeta library used unique molecular identifiers. Each CDR3 protein gets one entry after TCRdb re-called the PCR reads with MiXCR. There are roughly 490,000 distinct CDR3 sequences in the sample; over 10% occur only once, and 13% to 15% lies in the top ten. V was pared by 5 bases and J by 4 bases, with 10 bases of the junction left unmatched. Germline CDR1 MNHEY, CDR2 SVGEGT. The CDR3 is 16 residues long. Sequenced material: PBMCs, mostly from graft donor cells, taken 180 days after TCRalphabeta/CD19-depleted stem cell transplant. The J gene is TRBJ1-1, the V gene TRBV6-2 or TRBV6-3; 10 positions agree with TRBD1. This receptor was taken from a female patient aged 2-15 years who had a stem cell transplant for aplastic anemia, so the T cells may come from the graft donor. CDR3 sequence: CASSGVRGQGCTEAFF. The CDR3 DNA reads TGTGCCAGCAGTGGAGTACGGGGACAGGGGTGCACTGAAGCTTTCTTT.